Below, 5 T cell receptor beta chains from the same sample are listed, as sequenced in a study of T cells in localized non-small cell lung cancer. Profiling relied on immunoSEQ multiplex PCR, and the TCRdb table lists in-frame clones only, not all of them. The sample consists of roughly 58,000 clones, roughly 79% of them appearing once. The starting material was PBMCs, obtained before any cancer treatment. The source is a man between 40 and 70 years old with stage II lung adenocarcinoma.

The chain has TRBV6-6 and TRBJ1-2; 9 bases map to TRBD1. Germline V gene sequence: CDR1 MNHNY, CDR2 SVGAGI (reference sequence). Trimming removed 2 bases from V and 11 bases from J; junction bases left unmatched: 12. CDR3 length equals 15 residues. CDR3 in amino acids: CASSYTYRQGERYTF. The CDR3 nucleotides are TGTGCCAGCAGTTACACCTATCGACAGGGGGAAAGGTACACCTTC.

In this sample, this clone turned up once. The J gene is TRBJ2-1, the V gene TRBV4-3; D gene uncertain. The V gene lost 0 bases and the J gene lost 5 bases, with 8 bases spanning the gap. Germline CDR1 reads LGHNA; CDR2 reads YSLEER. The CDR3 spans 14 residues. The CDR3 loop reads CASSQESGHNEQFF. CDR3 sequence (DNA): TGCGCCAGCAGCCAAGAAAGTGGGCACAATGAGCAGTTCTTC.

This clone was seen only once. V is TRBV7-3 and J is TRBJ1-5; D possibly corresponds to TRBD1 (6 bases). The V gene's germline CDR1 is SGHTA and CDR2 FQGTGA. CDR3 size: 14 residues. The ends were cut back, 2 bases at V and 2 bases at J, with 7 bases in the middle. The CDR3 loop reads CASSLAGGNQPQHF. The DNA for the CDR3 is TGTGCCAGCAGCTTAGCAGGGGGCAATCAGCCCCAGCATTTT.

The rearrangement joins TRBV11-2 to TRBJ1-1; D is unresolved. With 7 bases removed from V and 2 bases from J, the gap between germline ends came to 17 bases. This CDR3 is built from 15 residues. Per the germline V gene, CDR1 is SGHAT and CDR2 is FQNNGV. CDR3 in DNA: TGTGCCAGCAACTCAATTGGGAGGTCTAACACTGAAGCTTTCTTT. Its translation: CASNSIGRSNTEAFF. The variable domain in full, with the rest retrieved from reference TRBV11-2 and TRBJ1-1, is EAGVAQSPRYKIIEKRQSVAFWCNPISGHATLYWYQQILGQGPKLLIQFQNNGVVDDSQLPKDRFSAERLKGVDSTLKIQPAKLEDSAVYLCASNSIGRSNTEAFFGQGTRLTVV.

The sample holds one count of this clone. The V gene is TRBV5-1, the J gene TRBJ2-5; 9 nucleotides align to TRBD1. V was pared by 7 bases and J by 4 bases, with 8 bases of the junction left unmatched. This CDR3 has 14 residues. Per germline, CDR1 SGHRS and CDR2 YFSETQ. CDR3 region: CASSPGQGGETQYF. As DNA, the CDR3 is TGCGCCAGCTCCCCGGGACAGGGAGGAGAGACCCAGTACTTC.